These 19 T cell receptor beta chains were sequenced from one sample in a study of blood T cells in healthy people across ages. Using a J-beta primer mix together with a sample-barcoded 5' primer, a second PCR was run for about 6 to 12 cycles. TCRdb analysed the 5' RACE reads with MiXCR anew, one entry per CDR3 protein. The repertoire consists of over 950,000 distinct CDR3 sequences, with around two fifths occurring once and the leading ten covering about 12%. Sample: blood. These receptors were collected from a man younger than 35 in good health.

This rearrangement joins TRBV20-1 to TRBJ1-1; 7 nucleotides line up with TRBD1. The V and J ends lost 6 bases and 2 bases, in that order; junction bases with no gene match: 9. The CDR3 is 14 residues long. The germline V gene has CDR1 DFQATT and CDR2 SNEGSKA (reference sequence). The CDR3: CSANIWDSNTEAFF. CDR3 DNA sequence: TGCAGTGCAAACATATGGGACAGTAACACTGAAGCTTTCTTT.

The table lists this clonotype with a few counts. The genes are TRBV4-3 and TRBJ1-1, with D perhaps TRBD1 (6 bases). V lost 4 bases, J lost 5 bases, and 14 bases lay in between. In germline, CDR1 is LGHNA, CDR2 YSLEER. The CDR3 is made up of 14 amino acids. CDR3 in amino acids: CASSPKQGWTEAFF. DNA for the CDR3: TGCGCCAGCAGCCCCAAACAGGGTTGGACTGAAGCTTTCTTT.

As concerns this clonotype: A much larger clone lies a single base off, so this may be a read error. CDR3 sequence (DNA): TGTGCCAGCACGGGAAGGGGGATGACAGAGCCGTACTTC. Translating gives CASTGRGMTEPYF. The gene calls are TRBV11-2 and TRBJ2-5; TRBD1 is a possible D gene (6 bases). The CDR3 is 13 amino acids. V lost 7 bases to trimming and J lost 13 bases, with 22 bases between them. Germline V CDR1 and CDR2: SGHAT, FQNNGV.

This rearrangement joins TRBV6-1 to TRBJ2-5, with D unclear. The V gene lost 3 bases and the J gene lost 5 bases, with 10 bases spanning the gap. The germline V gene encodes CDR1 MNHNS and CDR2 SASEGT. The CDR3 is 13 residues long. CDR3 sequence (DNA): TGTGCCAGCAGTGATATTGTTAGGGAGACCCAGTACTTC. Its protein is CASSDIVRETQYF.

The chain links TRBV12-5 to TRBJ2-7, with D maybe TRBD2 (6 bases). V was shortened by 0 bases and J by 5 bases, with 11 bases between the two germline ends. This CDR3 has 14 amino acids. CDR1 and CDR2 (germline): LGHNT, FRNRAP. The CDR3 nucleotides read TGTGCTAGTGGTTTGGTTGGAGGGAAGCACGAGCAGTACTTC. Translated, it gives CASGLVGGKHEQYF.

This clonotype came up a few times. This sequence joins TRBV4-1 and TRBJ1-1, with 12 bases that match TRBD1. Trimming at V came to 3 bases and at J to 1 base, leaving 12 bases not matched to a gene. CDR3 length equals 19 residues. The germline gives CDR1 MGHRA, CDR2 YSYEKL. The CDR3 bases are TGCGCCAGCAGCCATCAGAAGGGACAGGGGGCCTACCGGAACACTGAAGCTTTCTTT. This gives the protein CASSHQKGQGAYRNTEAFF.

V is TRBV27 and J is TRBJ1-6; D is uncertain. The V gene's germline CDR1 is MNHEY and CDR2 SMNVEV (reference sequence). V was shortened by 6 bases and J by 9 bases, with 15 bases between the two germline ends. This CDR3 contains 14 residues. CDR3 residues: CASRERTTVSPLHF. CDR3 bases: TGTGCCAGCAGGGAGCGGACTACCGTTTCACCCCTCCACTTT.

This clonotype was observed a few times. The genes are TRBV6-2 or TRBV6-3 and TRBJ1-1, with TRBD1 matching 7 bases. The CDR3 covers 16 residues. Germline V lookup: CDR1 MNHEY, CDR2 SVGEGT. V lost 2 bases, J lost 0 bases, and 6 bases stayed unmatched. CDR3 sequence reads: CASSYDRATVNTEAFF. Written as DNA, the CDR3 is TGTGCCAGCAGTTACGACAGGGCGACGGTGAACACTGAAGCTTTCTTT.

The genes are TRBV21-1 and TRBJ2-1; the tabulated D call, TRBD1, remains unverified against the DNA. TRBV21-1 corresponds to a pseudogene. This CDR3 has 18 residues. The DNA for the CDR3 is TGTGCCAGCAGCAAAAGGAAGGGGACAGGGGACTCCTACAATGAGCAGTTCTTC. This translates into CASSKRKGTGDSYNEQFF.

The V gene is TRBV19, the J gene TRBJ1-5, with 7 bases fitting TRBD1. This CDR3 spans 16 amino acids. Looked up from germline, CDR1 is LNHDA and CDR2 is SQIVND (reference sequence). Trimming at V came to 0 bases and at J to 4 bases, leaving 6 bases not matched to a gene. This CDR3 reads CASSIDLARGNQPQHF. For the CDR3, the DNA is TGTGCCAGTAGTATAGATCTGGCCAGGGGGAATCAGCCCCAGCATTTT.

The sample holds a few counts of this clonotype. CDR3 residues: CASSQQANQPQHF. The DNA for the CDR3 is TGCGCCAGCAGCCAGCAGGCTAATCAGCCCCAGCATTTT. The chain employs TRBV4-1 and TRBJ1-5; no clear D. CDR3 length equals 13 residues. Germline V CDR1 and CDR2: MGHRA, YSYEKL. Trimming removed 3 bases from V and 4 bases from J, with 7 bases in between.

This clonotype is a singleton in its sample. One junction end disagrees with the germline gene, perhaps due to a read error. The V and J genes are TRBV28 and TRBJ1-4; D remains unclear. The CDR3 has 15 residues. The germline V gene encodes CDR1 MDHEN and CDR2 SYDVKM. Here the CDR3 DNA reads TGTGCCAACAGTGCAGGCGACTCTGAATGGGAAAAACTGTTTTTT. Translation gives CANSAGDSEWEKLFF.

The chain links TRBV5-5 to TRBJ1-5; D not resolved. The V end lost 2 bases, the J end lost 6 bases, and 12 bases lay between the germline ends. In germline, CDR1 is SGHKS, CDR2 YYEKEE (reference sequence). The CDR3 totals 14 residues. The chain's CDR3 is CASSLRRATQPQHF. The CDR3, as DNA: TGTGCCAGCAGCTTAAGGAGGGCGACTCAGCCCCAGCATTTT.

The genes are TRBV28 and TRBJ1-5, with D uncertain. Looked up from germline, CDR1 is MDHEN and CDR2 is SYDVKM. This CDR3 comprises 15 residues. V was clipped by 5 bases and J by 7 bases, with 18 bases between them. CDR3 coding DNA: TGTGCCAGCAGTAAGGACCTGACGCCAGAACAGCCCCAGCATTTT. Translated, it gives CASSKDLTPEQPQHF. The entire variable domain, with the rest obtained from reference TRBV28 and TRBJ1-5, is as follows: DVKVTQSSRYLVKRTGEKVFLECVQDMDHENMFWYRQDPGLGLRLIYFSYDVKMKEKGDIPEGYSVSREKKERFSLILESASTNQTSMYLCASSKDLTPEQPQHFGDGTRLSIL.

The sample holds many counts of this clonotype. DNA of the CDR3: TGTGCCAGCAGTCCCGTACTGACCTCGGATGGCTACACCTTC. The encoded protein is CASSPVLTSDGYTF. The chain links TRBV7-2 to TRBJ1-2; no clear D. Germline V gene lookup returns CDR1 SGHTA and CDR2 FQGNSA. With 6 bases removed from V and 6 bases from J, the gap between germline ends came to 17 bases. The CDR3 is 14 amino acids. Full variable domain (rest looked up from reference TRBV7-2 and TRBJ1-2): GAGVSQSPSNKVTEKGKDVELRCDPISGHTALYWYRQSLGQGLEFLIYFQGNSAPDKSGLPSDRFSAERTGGSVSTLTIQRTQQEDSAVYLCASSPVLTSDGYTFGSGTRLTVV.

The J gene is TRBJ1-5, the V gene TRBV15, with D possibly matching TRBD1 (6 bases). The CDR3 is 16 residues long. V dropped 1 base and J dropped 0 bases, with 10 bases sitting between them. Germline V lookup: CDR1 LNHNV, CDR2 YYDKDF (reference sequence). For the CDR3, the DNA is TGTGCCACCAGCAGAGCTCCGGACAGTAGCAATCAGCCCCAGCATTTT. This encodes CATSRAPDSSNQPQHF.

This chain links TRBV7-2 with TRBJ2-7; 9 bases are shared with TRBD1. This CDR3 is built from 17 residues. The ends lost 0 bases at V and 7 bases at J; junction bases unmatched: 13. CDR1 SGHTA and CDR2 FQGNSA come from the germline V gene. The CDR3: CASSLAMAGQGNNEQYF. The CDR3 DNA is TGTGCCAGCAGCTTAGCGATGGCAGGACAGGGGAACAATGAGCAGTACTTC. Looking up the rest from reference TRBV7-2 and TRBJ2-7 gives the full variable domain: GAGVSQSPSNKVTEKGKDVELRCDPISGHTALYWYRQSLGQGLEFLIYFQGNSAPDKSGLPSDRFSAERTGGSVSTLTIQRTQQEDSAVYLCASSLAMAGQGNNEQYFGPGTRLTVT.

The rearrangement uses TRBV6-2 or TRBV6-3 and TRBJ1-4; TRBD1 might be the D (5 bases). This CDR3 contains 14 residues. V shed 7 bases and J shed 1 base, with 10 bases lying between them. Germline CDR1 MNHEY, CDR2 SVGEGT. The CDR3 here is CASTSTVTNEKLFF. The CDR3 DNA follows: TGTGCCAGCACATCGACAGTAACTAATGAAAAACTGTTTTTT.

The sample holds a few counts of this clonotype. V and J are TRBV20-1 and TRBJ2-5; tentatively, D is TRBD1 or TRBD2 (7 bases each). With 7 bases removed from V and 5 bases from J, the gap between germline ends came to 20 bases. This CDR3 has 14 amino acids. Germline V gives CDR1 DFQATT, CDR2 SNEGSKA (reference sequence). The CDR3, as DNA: TGCAGTGTTAGGGGGCTCGGGGGGTCGGAGACCCAGTACTTC. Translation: CSVRGLGGSETQYF.